The rows below give T cell receptor beta chains drawn from one sample of a study of cytomegalovirus exposure and HLA in healthy donors. Sequencing was performed with immunoSEQ multiplex PCR; in TCRdb, only in-frame clones are kept and a portion is missing. The data hold more than 75,000 clones, with roughly 79% observed a single time. Material for sequencing was PBMCs. The receptor source for this set is a woman in her thirties or forties in good health and CMV-seronegative. Both conserved end residues are part of each CDR3. Each record gives: J gene, D gene, clone size, V gene, CDR3 protein, CDR3 DNA. D genes are given only for firm matches. Clone sizes are given selectively: once, few, many, or a class where the clone is expanded.

TRBJ1-5 | NA | NA | TRBV4-3 | CASSQGATGKIDQPQHF | TGCGCCAGCAGCCAAGGGGCGACAGGTAAAATCGATCAGCCCCAGCATTTT
TRBJ1-2 | NA | NA | TRBV5-1 | CASRADGYYGYTF | TGCGCCAGCAGAGCGGACGGCTACTATGGCTACACCTTC
TRBJ1-2 | NA | NA | TRBV5-1 | CASSVPGLEGYTF | TGCGCCAGCAGCGTCCCGGGACTTGAGGGCTACACCTTC
TRBJ1-1 | TRBD1 | NA | TRBV6-1 | CASSAGTGRTEAFF | TGTGCCAGCAGCGCCGGGACAGGGAGAACTGAAGCTTTCTTT
TRBJ2-3 | NA | once | TRBV9 | CASSVVLGHPDSTDTQYF | TGTGCCAGCAGCGTAGTCCTAGGACATCCGGACAGCACAGATACGCAGTATTTT
TRBJ2-6 | TRBD1 | NA | TRBV10-3 | CAISEATGSSGANVLTF | TGTGCCATCAGTGAGGCGACAGGGAGCTCTGGGGCCAACGTCCTGACTTTC
TRBJ1-5 | NA | NA | TRBV18 | CASSLQLNSNQPQHF | TGTGCCAGCTCACTACAGCTGAATAGCAATCAGCCCCAGCATTTT
TRBJ2-7 | NA | NA | TRBV29-1 | CSVRGFNEQYF | TGCAGCGTGCGGGGTTTTAACGAGCAGTACTTC
TRBJ1-1 | NA | NA | TRBV29-1 | CSVEPLSGAFF | TGCAGCGTTGAACCCCTAAGCGGGGCTTTCTTT
TRBJ1-1 | NA | NA | TRBV18 | CASSFQTGPNTEAFF | TGTGCCAGCTCATTCCAGACAGGCCCGAACACTGAAGCTTTCTTT
TRBJ2-7 | NA | NA | TRBV18 | CASSPHSYEQYF | TGTGCCAGCTCACCACACAGTTACGAGCAGTACTTC
TRBJ1-1 | NA | NA | TRBV19 | CASSIQGIAEAFF | TGTGCCAGTAGTATCCAGGGTATTGCTGAAGCTTTCTTT
TRBJ2-1 | NA | NA | TRBV10-3 | CAISEDYEQFF | TGTGCCATCAGTGAGGACTATGAGCAGTTCTTC
TRBJ1-1 | TRBD1 | NA | TRBV18 | CASSQDRRNTEAFF | TGTGCCAGCTCCCAGGACAGGAGGAACACTGAAGCTTTCTTT
TRBJ2-7 | TRBD2 | once | TRBV15 | CATSRLAGGTYEQYF | TGTGCCACCAGCCGACTAGCGGGGGGCACCTACGAGCAGTACTTC
TRBJ1-2 | TRBD1 | NA | TRBV7-8 | CASSLAPGQDYGYTF | TGTGCCAGCAGCCTCGCGCCGGGACAGGATTATGGCTACACCTTC
TRBJ1-2 | TRBD1 | once | TRBV4-3 | CASSQSGQGSDYGYTF | TGCGCCAGCAGCCAGTCCGGACAGGGTAGTGACTATGGCTACACCTTC
TRBJ1-5 | NA | few | TRBV6-6 | CASSYSFTGNQPQHF | TGTGCCAGCAGTTACTCATTCACAGGGAACCAGCCCCAGCATTTT
TRBJ1-1 | NA | NA | TRBV28 | CASSSTGTPNTEAFF | TGTGCCAGCAGTTCTACCGGGACACCCAACACTGAAGCTTTCTTT
TRBJ1-1 | NA | NA | TRBV9 | CASSVLEGTGTEAFF | TGTGCCAGCAGCGTATTGGAAGGGACTGGCACTGAAGCTTTCTTT
TRBJ2-3 | TRBD2 | NA | TRBV19 | CASSRGLATDTQYF | TGTGCCAGTAGTAGGGGACTAGCCACAGATACGCAGTATTTT
TRBJ2-1 | TRBD2 | NA | TRBV5-4 | CASRQLAGGSYNEQFF | TGTGCCAGCAGGCAACTAGCGGGGGGCTCCTACAATGAGCAGTTCTTC
TRBJ2-7 | NA | many | TRBV30 | CAWNWGEEQYF | TGTGCCTGGAATTGGGGCGAGGAGCAGTACTTC
TRBJ1-3 | TRBD1 | few | TRBV4-3 | CASSQERDSVSGNTIYF | TGCGCCAGCAGCCAAGAGAGGGACAGCGTCTCTGGAAACACCATATATTTT
TRBJ2-1 | NA | NA | TRBV5-1 | CASSLEGARSDEQFF | TGCGCCAGCAGCTTGGAAGGGGCCCGATCAGATGAGCAGTTCTTC
TRBJ1-5 | NA | once | TRBV28 | CASLRDRIFPIVPF | TGTGCCAGCCTCCGCGACAGGATTTTCCCGATCGTCCCCTTT
TRBJ2-1 | NA | NA | TRBV6-4 | CASSPRFEQGGVEQFF | TGTGCCAGCAGTCCACGATTTGAGCAGGGTGGGGTTGAGCAGTTCTTC
TRBJ2-3 | TRBD2 | NA | TRBV7-2 | CASRSPTSGGATDTQYF | TGTGCCAGCAGATCACCTACTAGCGGGGGGGCCACAGATACGCAGTATTTT
TRBJ2-1 | NA | NA | TRBV7-9 | CASSLEGLLYNEQFF | TGTGCCAGCAGCTTAGAGGGACTGCTTTACAATGAGCAGTTCTTC
TRBJ2-5 | NA | NA | TRBV7-9 | CASSLAVSQETQYF | TGTGCCAGCAGCTTAGCCGTCAGCCAAGAGACCCAGTACTTC
TRBJ2-3 | NA | NA | TRBV7-9 | CASSFFGGHSLSTDTQYF | TGTGCCAGCAGCTTTTTTGGGGGACATTCGCTTAGCACAGATACGCAGTATTTT
TRBJ1-2 | NA | NA | TRBV29-1 | CSAPRGPTHYGYTF | TGCAGCGCTCCCAGGGGACCAACCCACTATGGCTACACCTTC
TRBJ1-2 | NA | NA | TRBV10-3 | CAISDREGGYTF | TGTGCCATCAGTGACAGGGAAGGTGGCTACACCTTC
TRBJ2-6 | NA | NA | TRBV11-1 | CASSLLGANVLTF | TGTGCCAGCAGCCTGTTGGGGGCCAACGTCCTGACTTTC
TRBJ2-7 | TRBD2 | NA | TRBV5-1 | CASSLPGGRYEQYF | TGCGCCAGCAGCTTGCCGGGGGGGCGGTACGAGCAGTACTTC
TRBJ2-1 | TRBD2 | NA | TRBV7-3 | CASSLPGLATEQFF | TGTGCCAGCAGCTTACCGGGACTAGCGACCGAGCAGTTCTTC
TRBJ1-2 | NA | NA | TRBV30 | CAWSAKDRANYGYTF | TGTGCCTGGAGTGCCAAGGACAGAGCTAACTATGGCTACACCTTC
TRBJ2-2 | TRBD2 | NA | TRBV28 | CASSLPSVLAGPLRTGELFF | TGTGCCAGCAGTTTACCATCCGTCCTAGCGGGGCCATTAAGGACCGGGGAGCTGTTTTTT
TRBJ2-1 | NA | NA | TRBV6-5 | CASSSQGNEQFF | TGTGCCAGCAGTTCACAGGGCAATGAGCAGTTCTTC
TRBJ1-6 | TRBD1 | NA | TRBV2 | CASRPGTGTNSPLHF | TGTGCCAGCAGACCCGGGACAGGGACTAATTCACCCCTCCACTTT
TRBJ1-2 | NA | NA | TRBV7-8 | CASSRTANYGYTF | TGTGCCAGCAGCCGGACAGCGAACTATGGCTACACCTTC
TRBJ1-2 | NA | NA | TRBV18 | CASSPNRDGYTF | TGTGCCAGCTCACCAAACAGGGATGGCTACACCTTC
TRBJ1-3 | NA | NA | TRBV7-8 | CASSYLGVPNTIYF | TGTGCCAGCAGCTACCTGGGCGTCCCAAACACCATATATTTT
TRBJ1-5 | TRBD1 | once | TRBV6-5 | CASSDRERAQPQHF | TGTGCCAGCAGTGACAGGGAGAGGGCTCAGCCCCAGCATTTT
TRBJ1-2 | NA | once | TRBV2 | CAGTEDGFYGYTF | TGTGCCGGAACGGAGGATGGGTTCTATGGCTACACCTTC
TRBJ1-6 | TRBD1 | NA | TRBV2 | CASVNQGVRNSPLNF | TGTGCCAGCGTAAATCAGGGGGTTCGGAATTCACCCCTCAACTTT
TRBJ1-5 | NA | NA | TRBV18 | CASSPPRVNQPQHF | TGTGCCAGCTCACCACCCAGGGTGAATCAGCCCCAGCATTTT
TRBJ2-1 | TRBD1 | once | TRBV30 | CAWRGDRGNEQFF | TGCGCCTGGAGGGGGGACAGGGGAAATGAGCAGTTCTTC
TRBJ2-5 | NA | NA | TRBV6-5 | CASSYRVQVETQYF | TGTGCCAGCAGTTACAGGGTACAGGTTGAGACCCAGTACTTC
TRBJ1-1 | NA | NA | TRBV5-4 | CASSPGTQGNTEAFF | TGTGCCAGCAGCCCCGGGACACAGGGTAACACTGAAGCTTTCTTT
TRBJ2-5 | TRBD2 | NA | TRBV7-3 | CASSQTSGGETQYF | TGTGCCAGCAGTCAAACTAGCGGGGGAGAGACCCAGTACTTC
TRBJ2-1 | NA | NA | TRBV14 | CASRRSGGISYNEQFF | TGTGCCAGCAGGAGAAGTGGAGGGATATCCTACAATGAGCAGTTCTTC
TRBJ2-2 | NA | NA | TRBV18 | CASSPQSNSNTGELFF | TGTGCCAGCTCACCACAGAGCAATTCGAACACCGGGGAGCTGTTTTTT
TRBJ2-1 | NA | NA | TRBV7-2 | CASSSTRGEQFF | TGTGCCAGCAGCTCGACTAGAGGTGAGCAGTTCTTC
TRBJ2-7 | TRBD1 | once | TRBV4-3 | CASSQDFGGTGARWQYF | TGCGCCAGCAGCCAAGATTTTGGGGGGACAGGGGCCCGGTGGCAGTACTTC
TRBJ1-2 | NA | few | TRBV30 | CAWSDSAYGYTF | TGTGCCTGGAGTGACAGTGCCTATGGCTACACCTTC
TRBJ1-5 | NA | NA | TRBV28 | CASRPSDQPQHF | TGTGCCAGCAGACCGTCGGATCAGCCCCAGCATTTT